The 10 T cell receptor beta chains reported below all come from one sample, sequenced in a study of shared clonotypes between healthy human individuals. Sequencing used immunoSEQ multiplex PCR; TCRdb keeps in-frame clones, though not all of them. Of some 550,000 clones listed, 97% are singletons. Sequencing input: naive CD4+ T cells sorted from blood. Regarding subset: CD45RA+ positively selected. All receptors come from a woman in her thirties in good health.

This chain links TRBV7-9 with TRBJ1-1, with TRBD1 as a possible D gene (6 bases). The CDR3 contains 13 residues. Germline V gene sequence: CDR1 SEHNR, CDR2 FQNEAQ (reference sequence). The V end lost 8 bases, the J end lost 4 bases, and 14 bases lay between the germline ends. DNA of the CDR3: TGTGCCAGCCTTAGGCTAGGGGGCACTGAAGCTTTCTTT. Its translation: CASLRLGGTEAFF.

The chain links TRBV5-1 to TRBJ2-2, with 8 bases that match TRBD1. Germline V gene lookup returns CDR1 SGHRS and CDR2 YFSETQ. Trimming removed 3 bases from V and 3 bases from J; junction bases left unmatched: 4. This CDR3 region has 15 residues. The CDR3 loop is CASSSRGLDTGELFF. DNA of the CDR3: TGCGCCAGCAGCTCCAGGGGGCTCGACACCGGGGAGCTGTTTTTT.

The chain joins TRBV18 to TRBJ2-1; the match to TRBD1 covers 7 bases. CDR1 KGHSH and CDR2 LQKENI come from the germline V gene. V dropped 6 bases and J dropped 8; count of bases not matched to a gene: 7. The CDR3 has 13 residues. The CDR3 is CASSPTGFDEQFF. Here the CDR3 DNA reads TGTGCCAGCTCCCCGACAGGGTTTGATGAGCAGTTCTTC. Variable domain in full (rest from reference TRBV18 and TRBJ2-1): NAGVMQNPRHLVRRRGQEARLRCSPMKGHSHVYWYRQLPEEGLKFMVYLQKENIIDESGMPKERFSAEFPKEGPSILRIQQVVRGDSAAYFCASSPTGFDEQFFGPGTRLTVL.

This clone has a single count. The chain recombines TRBV6-6 with TRBJ2-7; 10 bases map to TRBD1. The V gene's germline CDR1 is MNHNY and CDR2 SVGAGI (reference sequence). The J segment lost 4 bases and the V segment lost 6 bases, leaving 6 bases of the junction unmatched. The CDR3 sequence is 14 residues long. The CDR3 DNA follows: TGTGCCAGCAGCCTCGACAGGGGGCAGTACGAGCAGTACTTC. Encoded protein: CASSLDRGQYEQYF.

The CDR3 region is CASSLDPQANYGYTF. The CDR3, as DNA: TGTGCCAGCAGCTTAGATCCACAAGCTAACTATGGCTACACCTTC. This chain joins TRBV7-2 and TRBJ1-2; no clear D. From germline, CDR1 is SGHTA and CDR2 FQGNSA. The CDR3 covers 15 residues. With 1 base removed from V and 0 bases from J, the gap between germline ends came to 9 bases.

V usage is TRBV28 and J usage is TRBJ2-7; D may match TRBD1 or TRBD2 (6 bases each). V lost 11 bases to trimming and J lost 4 bases, with 18 bases between them. Germline lookup yields CDR1 MDHEN and CDR2 SYDVKM. CDR3 length equals 13 residues. As DNA, the CDR3 is TGTGCCTCCCAAGGGGGGTTTAGATACGAGCAGTACTTC. It yields the protein CASQGGFRYEQYF.

J is TRBJ1-2 and V is TRBV6-1, with a possible D match to TRBD1 (5 bases). Looked up from germline, CDR1 is MNHNS and CDR2 is SASEGT. This CDR3 has 14 amino acids. The V and J ends lost 7 bases and 6 bases respectively, with 18 bases between them. This CDR3 reads CASKASVPGDGYTF. The DNA of the CDR3 is TGTGCCAGCAAAGCATCGGTCCCGGGGGATGGCTACACCTTC.

The gene calls are TRBV7-6 and TRBJ2-1; 8 nucleotides line up with TRBD2. The germline V gene encodes CDR1 SGHVS and CDR2 FNYEAQ. Trimming at V came to 6 bases and at J to 4 bases, leaving 8 bases not matched to a gene. The CDR3 totals 15 residues. CDR3 in amino acids: CASSSTGTRYNEQFF. CDR3 DNA: TGTGCCAGCAGTTCTACCGGGACTAGATACAATGAGCAGTTCTTC.

This chain uses TRBV2 with TRBJ2-1; TRBD2 matches 7 bases. With V trimmed by 3 bases and J by 8 bases, 7 bases remained unmatched. CDR3 size: 14 residues. Germline assignment: CDR1 SNHLY and CDR2 FYNNEI. CDR3 in amino acids: CASSDRTSADEQFF. The CDR3 DNA follows: TGTGCCAGCAGTGACCGCACTAGCGCCGATGAGCAGTTCTTC.

This clone appeared once. The rearrangement uses TRBV19 and TRBJ1-5; D uncertain. The CDR3 length is 14 residues. V was trimmed by 0 bases and J by 4 bases, leaving 7 bases between them. The V gene's germline CDR1 is LNHDA and CDR2 SQIVND (reference sequence). The CDR3 loop reads CASSIEEVNQPQHF. The CDR3, as DNA: TGTGCCAGTAGTATAGAGGAAGTTAATCAGCCCCAGCATTTT.